Included here is one T cell receptor beta chain sequence, with context. The CDR3 goes on 3 residues after the read ends, and that part is filled in from the germline J gene. This sample is part of a study of T cells in women clearing cervical HPV infection. Trimming shortened V by 4 bases and J by 2 bases, and 6 bases separated the two germline ends. Germline V gives CDR1 SEHNR, CDR2 FQNEAQ (reference sequence). The CDR3 sequence is 12 residues long. Assay used: immunoSEQ multiplex PCR; TCRdb lists only in-frame clones, some missing. There are around 31,000 clones in the sample, with about 8.8% held by the top ten.

The rearrangement joins TRBV7-9 to TRBJ2-7; D gene ambiguous. The origin of this receptor is a woman aged 18 to 69 with a cervical HPV16 infection that either progressed to CIN3+ or cleared (not recorded which). Source material: blood buffy coat. CDR3 bases read: TGTGCCAGCAGCTCTGGCCCCTACGAG. Amino acid sequence: CASSSGPYE. The entire CDR3 protein reads CASSSGPYEQYF.